Following are 22 T cell receptor beta chains from one sample sequenced in a study of cytomegalovirus exposure and HLA in healthy donors. Primers included in the PCR were 60 Vbeta and 13 Jbeta primers. Sequencing was performed with immunoSEQ multiplex PCR; in TCRdb, only in-frame clones are kept and a portion is missing. This table has under 130,000 clones, nearly 15% appearing once. The sample was PBMCs. The source of these receptors is a female donor in good health and CMV-seronegative.

Concerning this clone itself: As the CDR3 is not closed by the conserved phenylalanine or tryptophan, this likely results from a read error. It is unclear where the CDR3 begins or ends on the DNA, so no DNA is shown, and the CDR3 is as TCRdb lists it. The V call is TRBV23-1, the J call TRBJ1-2; TRBD1 is the table's D call and was not checked against the DNA. TRBV23-1 is an ORF for which the function is uncertain. The CDR3 is 12 amino acids in total, end residues counted. CDR3 residues: CASSHWDREKDS.

The chain is built from TRBV7-2 and TRBJ2-7; tentative D call: TRBD1 (6 bases). CDR1 is SGHTA and CDR2 is FQGNSA in the germline V gene. Trimming pared 1 base from V and 6 bases from J, leaving 10 bases between. The CDR3 covers 13 residues. Here the CDR3 reads CASSLVQGGEQYF. The CDR3 region has the DNA TGTGCCAGCAGCTTAGTACAGGGCGGCGAGCAGTACTTC.

This chain uses TRBV7-2 with TRBJ1-2; D remains ambiguous. This CDR3 has 15 amino acids. V was pared by 5 bases and J by 6 bases, with 19 bases between. Germline CDR1 is SGHTA and CDR2 is FQGNSA. The CDR3 region has the DNA TGTGCCAGCAGCCCACAATCTGGAGGGAGGAATGGCTACACCTTC. This translates into CASSPQSGGRNGYTF.

CDR3 bases: TGTGCCAGTAGTATCGGACAGATTATTTATCAGCCCCAGCATTTT. This sequence encodes CASSIGQIIYQPQHF. This rearrangement joins TRBV19 to TRBJ1-5, with a weak D call TRBD1 (6 bases). The CDR3 runs to 15 residues. Germline lookup yields CDR1 LNHDA and CDR2 SQIVND (reference sequence). With 3 bases removed from V and 5 bases from J, the gap between germline ends came to 14 bases. Drawing the rest from reference TRBV19 and TRBJ1-5, the complete variable domain is DGGITQSPKYLFRKEGQNVTLSCEQNLNHDAMYWYRQDPGQGLRLIYYSQIVNDFQKGDIAEGYSVSREKKESFPLTVTSAQKNPTAFYLCASSIGQIIYQPQHFGDGTRLSIL.

This clone turned up a few times. J is TRBJ1-5 and V is TRBV7-2, with TRBD1 as a possible D gene (5 bases). This CDR3 has 13 amino acids. The germline V and J ends were trimmed by 5 bases and 4 bases, with 9 bases remaining between them. In germline, CDR1 is SGHTA, CDR2 FQGNSA. The CDR3 sequence: CASSGHPNQPQHF. The CDR3 coding sequence is TGTGCCAGCAGCGGACACCCTAATCAGCCCCAGCATTTT.

This clone was seen only a few times. The V and J genes are TRBV7-9 and TRBJ2-7; TRBD1 matches 10 bases. The CDR3 consists of 16 residues. Germline V gives CDR1 SEHNR, CDR2 FQNEAQ (reference sequence). Germline trimming cut 0 bases from V and 5 bases from J; bases unmatched to any gene: 7. The CDR3 here is CASSLALGQGTHEQYF. CDR3 coding DNA: TGTGCCAGCAGCTTAGCTTTGGGACAGGGGACCCACGAGCAGTACTTC. Drawing the rest from reference TRBV7-9 and TRBJ2-7, the complete variable domain is DTGVSQNPRHKITKRGQNVTFRCDPISEHNRLYWYRQTLGQGPEFLTYFQNEAQLEKSRLLSDRFSAERPKGSFSTLEIQRTEQGDSAMYLCASSLALGQGTHEQYFGPGTRLTVT.

This clone has just a few counts. The rearrangement uses TRBV7-6 and TRBJ2-1; TRBD2 agrees at 9 bases. Germline lookup yields CDR1 SGHVS and CDR2 FNYEAQ. Trimming at V came to 5 bases and at J to 7 bases, leaving 9 bases not matched to a gene. The CDR3 extends over 15 amino acids. The CDR3 loop is CASSRGGADINEQFF. Written as DNA, the CDR3 is TGTGCCAGCAGCCGCGGGGGGGCCGACATAAATGAGCAGTTCTTC.

The V and J genes are TRBV7-8 and TRBJ2-7, with D perhaps TRBD2 (6 bases). Germline CDR1 and CDR2: SGHVS and FQNEAQ. The CDR3 sequence is 14 residues long. With 5 bases removed from V and 4 bases from J, the gap between germline ends came to 15 bases. The CDR3 spells CASSIGLSLYEQYF. CDR3 nucleotide sequence: TGTGCCAGCAGCATTGGACTATCGCTGTACGAGCAGTACTTC. The full variable domain, rest sourced from reference TRBV7-8 and TRBJ2-7, is GAGVSQSPRYKVAKRGQDVALRCDPISGHVSLFWYQQALGQGPEFLTYFQNEAQLDKSGLPSDRFFAERPEGSVSTLKIQRTQQEDSAVYLCASSIGLSLYEQYFGPGTRLTVT.

This clone has more than one count but fewer than ten. This chain links TRBV29-1 with TRBJ2-7; 9 bases line up with TRBD2. With V trimmed by 1 base and J by 3 bases, 7 bases remained unmatched. The CDR3 totals 15 residues. The germline V gene has CDR1 SQVTM and CDR2 ANQGSEA. The CDR3: CSVEGLAGFDYEQYF. The CDR3 coding sequence is TGCAGCGTTGAAGGTCTAGCGGGATTTGACTACGAGCAGTACTTC.

CDR3 DNA: TGCGCCAGCAGCTTGGGGGGACAGGGTTCCTCCTACGAGCAGTACTTC. Its translation is CASSLGGQGSSYEQYF. The chain is built from TRBV5-1 and TRBJ2-7, with TRBD1 matching over 9 bases. Per germline, CDR1 SGHRS and CDR2 YFSETQ. The CDR3 loop spans 16 amino acids. V shed 0 bases and J 0 bases; nucleotides not matched to a gene: 4.

This sequence joins TRBV5-1 and TRBJ2-2, with 7 bases fitting TRBD2. Germline lookup yields CDR1 SGHRS and CDR2 YFSETQ. V shed 4 bases, J shed 5 bases, and the junction held 2 bases outside the gene matches. The CDR3 spans 13 residues. CDR3 protein: CASSRGGTGELFF. CDR3 sequence (DNA): TGCGCCAGCAGCCGCGGGGGTACCGGGGAGCTGTTTTTT.

This clone was seen only a few times. The rearrangement links TRBV7-2 to TRBJ2-3, with a weak D call TRBD1 (6 bases). The CDR3 is made up of 17 amino acids. CDR1 is SGHTA, CDR2 FQGNSA, per germline. V gave up 5 bases and J gave up 0 bases, with 18 bases separating them. CDR3: CASSQIGNRASTDTQYF. The CDR3 region has the DNA TGTGCCAGCAGCCAGATTGGGAACAGGGCTAGCACAGATACGCAGTATTTT.

The J gene is TRBJ2-7, the V gene TRBV23-1; TRBD1 matches at 7 bases. TRBV23-1 is reported as an ORF; its role is uncertain. There are 16 residues in the CDR3. The junction had 10 bases not matched to a gene; V was cut back by 3 bases and J by 2 bases. For the CDR3, the DNA is TGCGCCAGCAGTCACTCTTCCAGGGACAGTACCTACGAGCAGTACTTC. This codes for CASSHSSRDSTYEQYF.

The chain combines TRBV19 with TRBJ2-1, with D possibly matching TRBD1 (5 bases). The CDR3 sequence is 14 residues long. CDR1 LNHDA and CDR2 SQIVND come from the germline V gene (reference sequence). Trimming stripped 6 bases from V and 2 bases from J, with 11 bases between. DNA of the CDR3: TGTGCCAGTAGGGGCAGGGCCACCTACAATGAGCAGTTCTTC. Translating it yields CASRGRATYNEQFF.

J is TRBJ1-4 and V is TRBV9, with TRBD1 as a possible D gene (5 bases). This CDR3 is built from 13 residues. The germline V gene has CDR1 SGDLS and CDR2 YYNGEE. Between the trimmed V and J ends, which lost 6 bases and 5 bases, there was a span of 11 bases. Here the CDR3 reads CASNRTPNEKLFF. DNA for the CDR3: TGTGCCAGCAACCGGACACCGAATGAAAAACTGTTTTTT.

This clone was observed a handful of times. The rearrangement uses TRBV9 and TRBJ1-1; 9 nucleotides align to TRBD1. Germline V gene lookup returns CDR1 SGDLS and CDR2 YYNGEE. The J segment lost 7 bases and the V segment lost 3 bases, leaving 10 bases of the junction unmatched. The CDR3 is 15 residues long. The CDR3 region has the DNA TGTGCCAGCAGCGGAGAAGGACAGGGGTTTTATGAAGCTTTCTTT. Translated: CASSGEGQGFYEAFF.

The chain is built from TRBV6-5 and TRBJ2-7; D possibly corresponds to TRBD2 (5 bases). With 5 bases removed from V and 7 bases from J, the gap between germline ends came to 9 bases. Per the germline V gene, CDR1 is MNHEY and CDR2 is SVGAGI. The CDR3 length is 11 residues. CDR3 amino acids: CASSAGLEQYF. DNA of the CDR3: TGTGCCAGCAGTGCTGGACTGGAGCAGTACTTC.

The rearrangement joins TRBV7-9 to TRBJ2-3; 8 bases agree with TRBD1. The CDR3 extends over 16 amino acids. Germline-derived CDR1 and CDR2 are SEHNR and FQNEAQ (reference sequence). The trim removed 5 bases at V and 0 bases at J, leaving 7 bases unmatched. The CDR3 here is CASSAAGGASTDTQYF. The CDR3 DNA reads TGTGCCAGCAGCGCCGCAGGGGGCGCTAGCACAGATACGCAGTATTTT.

V is TRBV29-1 and J is TRBJ2-7; 7 bases line up with TRBD1. The CDR3 sequence is 13 residues long. V shed 6 bases and J 3 bases; nucleotides not matched to a gene: 8. From germline, CDR1 is SQVTM and CDR2 ANQGSEA. CDR3 nucleotide sequence: TGCAGCGTGGGTCGACAGGGCTTCTACGAGCAGTACTTC. Its translation: CSVGRQGFYEQYF.

The rearrangement links TRBV6-1 to TRBJ2-7; tentative D call: TRBD2 (6 bases). Germline loops: CDR1 MNHNS, CDR2 SASEGT. The V gene lost 3 bases and the J gene lost 4 bases, with 10 bases spanning the gap. The CDR3 totals 13 residues. The CDR3 sequence is CASSDREWYEQYF. As DNA, the CDR3 is TGTGCCAGCAGTGATCGGGAGTGGTACGAGCAGTACTTC.

The chain carries TRBV11-3 and TRBJ2-2, with D hard to call. V lost 0 bases and J lost 3, with 8 bases in between. The CDR3 is 15 residues long. Germline assignment: CDR1 SGHNT and CDR2 YENEEA. The CDR3: CASSLDFGDTGELFF. The CDR3 nucleotides read TGTGCCAGCAGCTTAGATTTTGGAGACACCGGGGAGCTGTTTTTT.

The chain joins TRBV27 to TRBJ1-1; no definite D call. Germline V gene sequence: CDR1 MNHEY, CDR2 SMNVEV (reference sequence). Trimming pared 0 bases from V and 5 bases from J, leaving 13 bases between. The length of the CDR3 is 15 residues. The CDR3 sequence is CASSLSITGETEAFF. In DNA, the CDR3 is TGTGCCAGCAGTTTATCGATTACCGGAGAAACTGAAGCTTTCTTT.